The 5 T cell receptor beta chains given below trace back to one sample, sequenced in a study of blood T cell repertoires in COVID-19. Only in-frame clones appear in the TCRdb table, and some are missing; sequencing was by immunoSEQ multiplex PCR. The table has roughly 220,000 clones, 70% to 90% seen once. The source material was PBMCs or T cells enriched from blood (not recorded which). These receptors all stem from a man aged 30-40 years with acute COVID-19.

This clone was picked up many times. This chain links TRBV12-3 or TRBV12-4 with TRBJ1-1, with D possibly matching TRBD1 (5 bases). Trimming pared 4 bases from V and 7 bases from J, leaving 13 bases between. CDR3 length: 13 amino acids. CDR3 amino acids: CASSSIDSIEAFF. In nucleotides, the CDR3 is TGTGCCAGCAGTTCTATCGACAGCATTGAAGCTTTCTTT.

The chain joins TRBV5-6 to TRBJ1-1, with D unclear. The CDR3 contains 12 residues. Germline V lookup: CDR1 SGHDT, CDR2 YYEEEE. Between the trimmed V and J ends, which lost 2 bases and 5 bases, there was a span of 7 bases. The CDR3 region has the DNA TGTGCCAGCAGCTTTTTAGTAACTGAAGCTTTCTTT. Protein sequence: CASSFLVTEAFF. Full variable domain (missing parts from reference TRBV5-6 and TRBJ1-1): DAGVTQSPTHLIKTRGQQVTLRCSPKSGHDTVSWYQQALGQGPQFIFQYYEEEERQRGNFPDRFSGHQFPNYSSELNVNALLLGDSALYLCASSFLVTEAFFGQGTRLTVV.

The chain has TRBV15 and TRBJ2-1, with a weak D call TRBD1 (5 bases). The CDR3 is 16 residues long. Germline loops: CDR1 LNHNV, CDR2 YYDKDF (reference sequence). V was clipped by 0 bases and J by 15 bases, with 24 bases between them. CDR3 residues: CATSRDEGATSQGRFF. Written as DNA, the CDR3 is TGTGCCACCAGCAGAGATGAAGGGGCGACTTCCCAAGGACGGTTCTTC.

The chain carries TRBV5-5 and TRBJ1-3; tentatively, D is TRBD1 (6 bases). In germline, CDR1 is SGHKS, CDR2 YYEKEE (reference sequence). The CDR3 sequence is 17 residues long. V lost 1 base, J lost 0 bases, and 14 bases lay in between. The CDR3 nucleotides read TGTGCCAGCAGCTTGTACAGGGATCCTTTCTCTGGAAACACCATATATTTT. Translated, it gives CASSLYRDPFSGNTIYF.

This chain connects TRBV5-1 to TRBJ1-2; no reliable D call. The CDR3 loop spans 15 amino acids. Germline V gene sequence: CDR1 SGHRS, CDR2 YFSETQ. V was trimmed by 4 bases and J by 0 bases, leaving 13 bases between them. The CDR3 DNA sequence: TGCGCCAGCAGCCCCACGGTCACGGCTAACTATGGCTACACCTTC. It encodes CASSPTVTANYGYTF.